This passage covers 14 T cell receptor beta chains from one sample sequenced in a study of human T cells and chemical hapten exposure. Time point described: patch test 3, about 24 weeks after DPC sensitization. Described treatment: therapeutic diphenylcyclopropenone sensitization with weekly scalp DPC. TCRdb called the RACE reads again in MiXCR, with one record for every CDR3 protein. The table has fewer than 80,000 distinct CDR3 sequences, 8% to 13% seen once; the top ten hold approximately 2.2%. The sample consisted of whole blood, taken in connection with sensitization to the hapten diphenylcyclopropenone (DPC). The receptors originated from a woman aged 25 to 39 with alopecia areata. Some clones in this sample may be carry-over from other donors' samples.

This clonotype was observed at least ten times. This sequence joins TRBV6-6 and TRBJ1-5, with D unresolved. Trimming shortened V by 6 bases and J by 0 bases, and 12 bases separated the two germline ends. CDR3 size: 15 residues. Germline-derived CDR1 and CDR2 are MNHNY and SVGAGI (reference sequence). CDR3 region: CASSRLAGSNQPQHF. The CDR3 region has the DNA TGTGCCAGCAGCCGATTGGCAGGTAGCAATCAGCCCCAGCATTTT.

This clonotype was seen ten or more times. This chain joins TRBV6-1 and TRBJ1-2; 9 nucleotides agree with TRBD1. J was trimmed by 5 bases and V by 5 bases; bases with no gene match: 3. CDR3 length: 13 amino acids. Germline CDR1 and CDR2: MNHNS and SASEGT. CDR3 region: CASSTGTGYGYTF. The CDR3 DNA is TGTGCCAGCAGTACCGGGACAGGGTATGGCTACACCTTC.

As concerns this clonotype: Just one base apart from a much larger clone, this may be a read error. The gene calls are TRBV12-3 or TRBV12-4 and TRBJ2-3, with D maybe TRBD2 (7 bases). The CDR3 runs to 13 residues. For the CDR3, the DNA is TGTGTCACCCTGGGGGGGCCCGCGGATACGCAGTATTTT. This codes for CVTLGGPADTQYF.

This clonotype was seen at least ten times. The genes are TRBV19 and TRBJ1-2, with 7 bases aligning to TRBD1. V lost 6 bases, J lost 0 bases, and 10 bases stayed unmatched. CDR1 and CDR2 (germline): LNHDA, SQIVND (reference sequence). The CDR3 runs 16 residues. This chain's CDR3 is CASRQVGDSPNYGYTF. The CDR3 DNA follows: TGTGCCAGTAGGCAAGTCGGGGACAGCCCTAACTATGGCTACACCTTC.

The genes are TRBV18 and TRBJ1-2; 7 bases are a match to TRBD1. The CDR3 loop spans 16 amino acids. The junction had 8 bases not matched to a gene; V was cut back by 4 bases and J by 0 bases. Germline V gene sequence: CDR1 KGHSH, CDR2 LQKENI. The CDR3 sequence: CASSQWTGNSNYGYTF. The CDR3 DNA reads TGTGCCAGCTCACAATGGACAGGCAATTCTAACTATGGCTACACCTTC.

This clonotype was found many times. The rearrangement joins TRBV11-2 to TRBJ2-1; no clear D. This CDR3 contains 14 residues. CDR1 and CDR2 from the germline V gene are SGHAT and FQNNGV. Trimming removed 3 bases at V and 0 bases at J, with 6 bases between. This CDR3 reads CASSLAASYNEQFF. The CDR3, as DNA: TGTGCCAGCAGCTTGGCTGCCTCCTACAATGAGCAGTTCTTC.

This clonotype was counted a few times. The chain carries TRBV11-2 and TRBJ2-3; D might be TRBD1 or TRBD2, each matching 6 bases. This CDR3 region has 15 residues. The germline gives CDR1 SGHAT, CDR2 FQNNGV. V lost 7 bases, J lost 0 bases, and 14 bases lay in between. The CDR3 is CASTLWGASTDTQYF. The DNA for the CDR3 is TGTGCCAGCACCCTATGGGGGGCTAGCACAGATACGCAGTATTTT. Based on the CDR3 plus reference TRBV11-2 and TRBJ2-3, the full variable domain is EAGVAQSPRYKIIEKRQSVAFWCNPISGHATLYWYQQILGQGPKLLIQFQNNGVVDDSQLPKDRFSAERLKGVDSTLKIQPAKLEDSAVYLCASTLWGASTDTQYFGPGTRLTVL.

The sample holds many counts of this clonotype. The V gene is TRBV5-4, the J gene TRBJ2-3, with a tentative D call TRBD2 (6 bases). Germline CDR1 reads SGHNT; CDR2 reads YYREEE (reference sequence). The CDR3 sequence is 13 residues long. Trimming cost V 0 bases and J 5 bases, with 7 bases left between them. CDR3 sequence: CASSLEAGDTQYF. CDR3 sequence (DNA): TGTGCCAGCAGCTTGGAAGCGGGAGATACGCAGTATTTT.

This clonotype was seen a handful of times. V and J are TRBV19 and TRBJ2-1; D is ambiguous. The CDR3 contains 12 residues. Deletions cut 5 bases from V and 10 bases from J, with 12 bases between. Germline V gene sequence: CDR1 LNHDA, CDR2 SQIVND (reference sequence). Here the CDR3 reads CASSSTGPEQFF. In DNA form, the CDR3 reads TGTGCCAGTAGTTCTACCGGACCAGAGCAGTTCTTC.

V is TRBV30 and J is TRBJ1-2; no clear D. Germline CDR1 GTSNPN, CDR2 SVGIG (reference sequence). The germline V and J ends were trimmed by 8 bases and 4 bases, with 20 bases remaining between them. The CDR3 loop spans 14 amino acids. CDR3 DNA: TGTGCCGGAATAGGGTTTTCCAGATCCTATGGCTACACCTTC. This translates into CAGIGFSRSYGYTF.

The CDR3 region has the DNA TGTGCCACCAGTGACCTGATAGCGGGGCCAGATACGCAGTATTTT. This encodes CATSDLIAGPDTQYF. This sequence joins TRBV24-1 and TRBJ2-3, with TRBD2 identical over 8 bases. This CDR3 has 15 residues. CDR1 is KGHDR and CDR2 is SFDVKD in the germline V gene. With 4 bases clipped from V and 4 bases from J, the junction kept 6 bases outside the gene matches.

CDR3 nucleotides: TGTGCCAGCAGTGAAGTTACTTTGAACACTGAAGCTTTCTTT. Amino acid sequence: CASSEVTLNTEAFF. The V and J genes are TRBV6-1 and TRBJ1-1; no clear D gene. CDR1 and CDR2 from the germline V gene are MNHNS and SASEGT. The CDR3 is 14 residues long. Trimming took 1 base from V and 0 from J, leaving 6 bases between them.

In this sample, this clonotype turned up many times. The chain carries TRBV20-1 and TRBJ2-1, with 10 bases aligning to TRBD2. The junction had 11 bases not matched to a gene; V was cut back by 5 bases and J by 7 bases. The CDR3 is 15 amino acids. The V gene's germline CDR1 is DFQATT and CDR2 SNEGSKA (reference sequence). The CDR3 sequence is CSASSGSGGWNEQFF. Here the CDR3 DNA reads TGCAGTGCTTCGTCCGGTAGCGGGGGGTGGAATGAGCAGTTCTTC.

The V and J genes are TRBV29-1 and TRBJ2-7; 9 bases fit TRBD1. Germline V gene sequence: CDR1 SQVTM, CDR2 ANQGSEA. The CDR3 covers 14 residues. With V trimmed by 3 bases and J by 3 bases, 6 bases remained unmatched. The CDR3 region is CSVEIGTGNYEQYF. In DNA form, the CDR3 reads TGCAGCGTTGAGATCGGGACAGGGAACTACGAGCAGTACTTC.